A selection of T cell receptor beta chains follows, all from one sample in a study of T cells in Graves' hyperthyroidism and ophthalmopathy. TCRdb reprocessed the multiplex PCR reads via MiXCR and lists one record per CDR3 protein. The table records about 640,000 distinct CDR3 sequences, around 20% of them present only once. What was sequenced was blood. The receptors shown here come from a man between 25 and 39 years old with Graves' ophthalmopathy. The CDR3 runs from the conserved cysteine through the conserved F or W. The D gene is left open where the match is weak. Only some rows state a clone size, as once, few, many or a class for expanded clones.

size | J | D | V | CDR3 | DNA
few | TRBJ2-5 | TRBD1 | TRBV28 | CASSLAPTGQETQYF | TGTGCCAGCAGTTTAGCCCCGACAGGGCAAGAGACCCAGTACTTC
NA | TRBJ2-1 | NA | TRBV5-1 | CASSLPVAESSYNEQFF | TGCGCCAGCAGCTTACCGGTGGCGGAAAGCTCCTACAATGAGCAGTTCTTC
NA | TRBJ1-5 | NA | TRBV11-2 | CASSFGTGHYSNQPQHF | TGTGCCAGCAGCTTCGGTACAGGGCATTATAGCAATCAGCCCCAGCATTTT
few | TRBJ2-7 | NA | TRBV18 | CASSPKMAGSSYEQYF | TGTGCCAGCTCACCAAAAATGGCGGGGAGCTCCTACGAGCAGTACTTC
NA | TRBJ2-3 | NA | TRBV10-2 | CASTSITDTQYF | TGCGCCAGCACAAGCATCACAGATACGCAGTATTTT
many | TRBJ2-3 | NA | TRBV2 | CASNWAQSTDTQYF | TGTGCCAGCAATTGGGCGCAGAGCACAGATACGCAGTATTTT
few | TRBJ2-3 | TRBD2 | TRBV6-1 | CASSGPGLGGGPKDTQYF | TGTGCCAGCAGCGGGCCAGGGCTGGGGGGAGGGCCGAAAGATACGCAGTATTTT
many | TRBJ2-5 | NA | TRBV27 | CASSLEGGETQYF | TGTGCCAGCAGTCTAGAGGGGGGAGAGACCCAGTACTTC
many | TRBJ1-1 | NA | TRBV11-2 | CASSPSISRERTEAFF | TGTGCCAGCAGCCCGTCAATTTCGAGGGAGAGGACTGAAGCTTTCTTT
NA | TRBJ2-1 | NA | TRBV7-9 | CASSRFMGQGFANEQFF | TGTGCCAGCAGCCGCTTCATGGGGCAGGGTTTTGCAAATGAGCAGTTCTTC
NA | TRBJ2-5 | NA | TRBV18 | CASAGVPKPQETQYF | TGTGCCAGCGCAGGGGTCCCAAAACCTCAAGAGACCCAGTACTTC
NA | TRBJ1-1 | NA | TRBV4-1 | CASSREIREVLNTEAFF | TGCGCCAGCAGCCGAGAAATTAGGGAAGTCCTGAACACTGAAGCTTTCTTT
NA | TRBJ1-1 | NA | TRBV28 | CASSFRAEVKGAFF | TGTGCCAGCAGTTTTAGGGCAGAAGTCAAAGGAGCTTTCTTT
many | TRBJ2-5 | TRBD2 | TRBV10-3 | CAISLAGSGETQYF | TGTGCCATCAGTCTAGCGGGATCCGGGGAGACCCAGTACTTC
NA | TRBJ2-7 | TRBD1 | TRBV7-9 | CASSYRTGNEQYF | TGTGCCAGCAGCTACCGGACAGGGAACGAGCAGTACTTC
many | TRBJ1-5 | NA | TRBV7-9 | CASSLGGGQPQHF | TGTGCCAGCAGCCTGGGGGGGGGTCAGCCCCAGCATTTT
few | TRBJ2-7 | TRBD1 | TRBV18 | CASSGQVDEQYF | TGTGCCAGCTCCGGACAGGTCGACGAGCAGTACTTC
NA | TRBJ2-7 | NA | TRBV7-9 | CASRQGGNNEQYF | TGTGCCAGCAGACAGGGAGGCAACAACGAGCAGTACTTC
few | TRBJ1-5 | NA | TRBV19 | CASSITLGNQPQHF | TGTGCCAGTAGTATAACTTTGGGCAATCAGCCCCAGCATTTT
NA | TRBJ2-7 | NA | TRBV18 | CASGEQGEYEQYF | TGTGCCAGCGGGGAACAGGGAGAGTACGAGCAGTACTTC
many | TRBJ2-7 | TRBD2 | TRBV7-2 | CASSSWTSGYEQYF | TGTGCCAGCAGCTCGTGGACTAGCGGCTACGAGCAGTACTTC
many | TRBJ2-7 | NA | TRBV28 | CASSFPRTVLSYEQYF | TGTGCCAGCAGTTTCCCAAGGACAGTCCTCTCCTACGAGCAGTACTTC
many | TRBJ2-1 | TRBD2 | TRBV20-1 | CSARRPSGIPRGEQFF | TGCAGTGCCAGAAGGCCTAGCGGGATCCCCAGGGGGGAGCAGTTCTTC